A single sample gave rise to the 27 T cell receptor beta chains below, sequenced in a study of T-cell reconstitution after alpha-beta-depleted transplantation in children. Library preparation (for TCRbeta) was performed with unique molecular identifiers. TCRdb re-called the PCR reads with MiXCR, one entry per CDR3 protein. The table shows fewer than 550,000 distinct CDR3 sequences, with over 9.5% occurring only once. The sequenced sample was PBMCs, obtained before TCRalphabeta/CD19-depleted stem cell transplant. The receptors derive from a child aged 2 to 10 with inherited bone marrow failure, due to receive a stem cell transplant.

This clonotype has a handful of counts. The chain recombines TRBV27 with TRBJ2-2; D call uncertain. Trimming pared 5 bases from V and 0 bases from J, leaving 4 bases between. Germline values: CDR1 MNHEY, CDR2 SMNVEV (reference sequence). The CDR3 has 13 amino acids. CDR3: CASSAANTGELFF. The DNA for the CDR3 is TGTGCCAGCAGTGCCGCGAACACCGGGGAGCTGTTTTTT.

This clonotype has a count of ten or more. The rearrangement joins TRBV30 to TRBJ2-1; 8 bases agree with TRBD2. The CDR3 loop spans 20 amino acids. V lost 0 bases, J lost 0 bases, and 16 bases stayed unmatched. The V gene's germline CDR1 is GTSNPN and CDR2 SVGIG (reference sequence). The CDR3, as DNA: TGTGCCTGGAGTGTCCCCGGACTAGCCCTAAAAACCGGCTCCTACAATGAGCAGTTCTTC. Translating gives CAWSVPGLALKTGSYNEQFF.

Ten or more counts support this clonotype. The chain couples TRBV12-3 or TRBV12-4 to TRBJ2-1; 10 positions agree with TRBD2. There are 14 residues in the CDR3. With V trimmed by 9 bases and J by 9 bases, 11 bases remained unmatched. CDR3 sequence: CASRPGLAGAEQFF. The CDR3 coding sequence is TGTGCCAGTCGACCCGGGCTAGCGGGAGCTGAGCAGTTCTTC.

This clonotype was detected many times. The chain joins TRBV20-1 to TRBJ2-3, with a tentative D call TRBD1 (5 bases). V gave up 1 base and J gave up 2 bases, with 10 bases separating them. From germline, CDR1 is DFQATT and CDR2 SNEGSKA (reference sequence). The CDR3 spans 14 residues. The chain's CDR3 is CSARVHRFTDTQYF. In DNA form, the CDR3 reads TGCAGTGCTAGAGTGCACAGGTTCACAGATACGCAGTATTTT.

In nucleotides, the CDR3 is TGTGCCAGCAGCTTATCACCGGGGGGGCATGAGCAGTTCTTC. This codes for CASSLSPGGHEQFF. This chain joins TRBV11-2 and TRBJ2-1; 8 nucleotides line up with TRBD2. There are 14 residues in the CDR3. V gave up 2 bases and J gave up 8 bases; unmatched junction bases: 5. Germline V gives CDR1 SGHAT, CDR2 FQNNGV.

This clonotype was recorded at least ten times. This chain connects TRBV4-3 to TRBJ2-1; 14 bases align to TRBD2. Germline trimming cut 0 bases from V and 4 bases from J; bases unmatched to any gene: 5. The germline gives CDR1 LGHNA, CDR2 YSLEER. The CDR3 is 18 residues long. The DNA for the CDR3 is TGCGCCAGCAGCCAAGACGGGACTAGCGGGAGTGTTTACAATGAGCAGTTCTTC. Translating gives CASSQDGTSGSVYNEQFF.

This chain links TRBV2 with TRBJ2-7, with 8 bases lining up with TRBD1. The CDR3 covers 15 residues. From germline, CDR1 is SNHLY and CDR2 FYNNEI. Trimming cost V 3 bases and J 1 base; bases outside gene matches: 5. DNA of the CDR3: TGTGCCAGCAGTGACACAGGGGGGAAGTCCTACGAGCAGTACTTC. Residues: CASSDTGGKSYEQYF.

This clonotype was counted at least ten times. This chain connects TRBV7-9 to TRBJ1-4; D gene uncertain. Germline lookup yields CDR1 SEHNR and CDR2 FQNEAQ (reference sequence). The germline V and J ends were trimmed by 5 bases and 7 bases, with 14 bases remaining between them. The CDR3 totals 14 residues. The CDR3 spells CASSSTTESEKLFF. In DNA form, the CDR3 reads TGTGCCAGCAGCAGCACTACGGAGAGTGAAAAACTGTTTTTT. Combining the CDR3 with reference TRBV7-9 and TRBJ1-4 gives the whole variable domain DTGVSQNPRHKITKRGQNVTFRCDPISEHNRLYWYRQTLGQGPEFLTYFQNEAQLEKSRLLSDRFSAERPKGSFSTLEIQRTEQGDSAMYLCASSSTTESEKLFFGSGTQLSVL.

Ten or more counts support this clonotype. CDR3 loop: CASSWEAAAYEQYF. CDR3 nucleotide sequence: TGTGCCAGCAGTTGGGAAGCGGCTGCCTACGAGCAGTACTTC. V and J are TRBV28 and TRBJ2-7; D may be TRBD2 (5 bases). CDR3 length: 14 residues. V was cut by 4 bases and J by 2 bases, with 12 bases left in between. CDR1 MDHEN and CDR2 SYDVKM come from the germline V gene.

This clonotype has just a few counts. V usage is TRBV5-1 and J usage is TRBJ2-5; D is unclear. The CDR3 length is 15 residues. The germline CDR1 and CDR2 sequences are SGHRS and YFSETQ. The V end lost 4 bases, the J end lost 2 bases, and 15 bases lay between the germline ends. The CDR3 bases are TGCGCCAGCAGCCCCAATCTAAATATGCAAGAGACCCAGTACTTC. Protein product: CASSPNLNMQETQYF.

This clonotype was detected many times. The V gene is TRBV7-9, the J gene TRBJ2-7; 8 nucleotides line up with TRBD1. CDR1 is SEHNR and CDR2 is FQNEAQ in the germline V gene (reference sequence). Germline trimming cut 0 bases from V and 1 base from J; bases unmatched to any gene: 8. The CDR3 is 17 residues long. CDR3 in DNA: TGTGCCAGCAGCTTAGCGGGAGGACAGGGACAATCCTACGAGCAGTACTTC. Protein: CASSLAGGQGQSYEQYF.

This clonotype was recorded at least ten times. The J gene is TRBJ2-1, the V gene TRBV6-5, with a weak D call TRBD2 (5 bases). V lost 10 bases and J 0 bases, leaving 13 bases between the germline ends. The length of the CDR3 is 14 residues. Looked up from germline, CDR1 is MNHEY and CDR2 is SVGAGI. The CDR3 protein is CAINSGSSYNEQFF. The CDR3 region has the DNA TGTGCCATCAATTCGGGGAGCTCCTACAATGAGCAGTTCTTC.

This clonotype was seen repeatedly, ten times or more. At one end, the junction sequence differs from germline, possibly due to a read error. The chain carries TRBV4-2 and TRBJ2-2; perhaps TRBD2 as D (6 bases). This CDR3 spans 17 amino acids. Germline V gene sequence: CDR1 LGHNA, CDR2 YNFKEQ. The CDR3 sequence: CASSQDWRGVRSGELFF. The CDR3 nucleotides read TGTGCCAGTAGCCAAGATTGGAGGGGTGTTAGGTCCGGGGAGCTGTTTTTT.

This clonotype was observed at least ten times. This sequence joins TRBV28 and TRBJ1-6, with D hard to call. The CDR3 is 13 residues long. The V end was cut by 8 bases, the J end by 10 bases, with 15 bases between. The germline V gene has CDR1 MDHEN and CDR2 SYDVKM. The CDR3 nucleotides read TGTGCCAGCCTAAAGGGTCCGGAGTCACCCCTCCACTTT. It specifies CASLKGPESPLHF.

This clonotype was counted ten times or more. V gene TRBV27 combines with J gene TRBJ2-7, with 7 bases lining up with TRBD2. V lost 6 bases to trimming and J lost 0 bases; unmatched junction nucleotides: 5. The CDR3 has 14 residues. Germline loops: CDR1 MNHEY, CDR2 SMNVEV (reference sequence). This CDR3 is CASSGTGGSYEQYF. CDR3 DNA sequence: TGTGCCAGCAGCGGAACGGGGGGCTCCTACGAGCAGTACTTC.

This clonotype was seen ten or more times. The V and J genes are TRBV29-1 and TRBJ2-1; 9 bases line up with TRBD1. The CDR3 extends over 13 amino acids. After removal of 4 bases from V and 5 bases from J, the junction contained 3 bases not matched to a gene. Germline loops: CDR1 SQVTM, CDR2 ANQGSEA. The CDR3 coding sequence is TGCAGCGTTGGACAGGGGGGAAACAATGAGCAGTTCTTC. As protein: CSVGQGGNNEQFF.

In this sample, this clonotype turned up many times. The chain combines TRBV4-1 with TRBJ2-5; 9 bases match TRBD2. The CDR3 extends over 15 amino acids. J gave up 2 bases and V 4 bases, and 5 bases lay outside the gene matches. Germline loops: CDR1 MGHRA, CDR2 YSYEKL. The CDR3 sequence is CASSLLAGRQETQYF. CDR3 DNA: TGCGCCAGCAGCCTACTAGCGGGCCGACAAGAGACCCAGTACTTC.

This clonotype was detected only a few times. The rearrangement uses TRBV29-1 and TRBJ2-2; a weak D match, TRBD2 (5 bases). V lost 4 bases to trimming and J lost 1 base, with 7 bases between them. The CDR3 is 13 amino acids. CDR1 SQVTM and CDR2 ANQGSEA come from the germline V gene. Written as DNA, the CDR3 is TGCAGCGTTGTCGGGGAGAACACCGGGGAGCTGTTTTTT. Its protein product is CSVVGENTGELFF.

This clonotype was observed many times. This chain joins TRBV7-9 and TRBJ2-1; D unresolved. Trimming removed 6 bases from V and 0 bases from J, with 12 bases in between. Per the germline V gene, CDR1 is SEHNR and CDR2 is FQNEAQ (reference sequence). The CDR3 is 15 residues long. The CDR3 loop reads CASRDGWSSYNEQFF. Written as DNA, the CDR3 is TGTGCCAGCAGAGACGGATGGAGCTCCTACAATGAGCAGTTCTTC. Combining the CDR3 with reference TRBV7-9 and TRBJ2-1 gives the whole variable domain DTGVSQNPRHKITKRGQNVTFRCDPISEHNRLYWYRQTLGQGPEFLTYFQNEAQLEKSRLLSDRFSAERPKGSFSTLEIQRTEQGDSAMYLCASRDGWSSYNEQFFGPGTRLTVL.

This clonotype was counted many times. The CDR3 bases are TGTGCCAGCAGTTTTTTTCCAAACACCGGGGAGCTGTTTTTT. Translating it yields CASSFFPNTGELFF. J is TRBJ2-2 and V is TRBV12-3 or TRBV12-4; D remains ambiguous. With 3 bases removed from V and 2 bases from J, the gap between germline ends came to 7 bases. The CDR3 has 14 residues.

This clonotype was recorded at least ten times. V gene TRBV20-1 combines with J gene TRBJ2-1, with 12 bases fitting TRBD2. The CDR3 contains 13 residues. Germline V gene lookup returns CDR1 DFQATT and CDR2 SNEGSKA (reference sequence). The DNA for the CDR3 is TGCAGCGCCCGACTAGCGGGAGTCAATGAGCAGTTCTTC. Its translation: CSARLAGVNEQFF.

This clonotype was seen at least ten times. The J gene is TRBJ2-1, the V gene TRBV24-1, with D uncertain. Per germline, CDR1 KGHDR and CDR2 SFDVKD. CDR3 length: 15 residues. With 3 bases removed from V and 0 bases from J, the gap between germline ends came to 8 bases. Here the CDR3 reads CATSDPDGSYNEQFF. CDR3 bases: TGTGCCACCAGTGATCCTGACGGCTCCTACAATGAGCAGTTCTTC.

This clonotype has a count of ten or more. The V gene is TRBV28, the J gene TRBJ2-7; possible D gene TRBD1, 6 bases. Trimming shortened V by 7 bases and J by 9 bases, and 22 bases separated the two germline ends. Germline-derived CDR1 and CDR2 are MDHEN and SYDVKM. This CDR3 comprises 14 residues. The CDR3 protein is CASIIQGFDARQYF. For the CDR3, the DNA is TGTGCCAGCATTATACAGGGATTTGATGCTCGGCAGTACTTC.

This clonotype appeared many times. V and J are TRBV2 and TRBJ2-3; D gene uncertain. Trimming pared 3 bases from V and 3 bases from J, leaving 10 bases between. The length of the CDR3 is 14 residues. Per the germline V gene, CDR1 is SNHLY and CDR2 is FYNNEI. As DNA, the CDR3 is TGTGCCAGCAGTGATAATGTGGGGACAGATACGCAGTATTTT. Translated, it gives CASSDNVGTDTQYF. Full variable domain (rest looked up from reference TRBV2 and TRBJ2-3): EPEVTQTPSHQVTQMGQEVILRCVPISNHLYFYWYRQILGQKVEFLVSFYNNEISEKSEIFDDQFSVERPDGSNFTLKIRSTKLEDSAMYFCASSDNVGTDTQYFGPGTRLTVL.

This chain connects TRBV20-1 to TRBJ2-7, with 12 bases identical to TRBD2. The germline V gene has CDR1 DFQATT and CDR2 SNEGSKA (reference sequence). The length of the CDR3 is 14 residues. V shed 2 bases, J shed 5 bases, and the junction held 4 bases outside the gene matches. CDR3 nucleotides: TGCAGTGCTAGACTAGCGGGAGGGGTGCACGAGCAGTACTTC. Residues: CSARLAGGVHEQYF.

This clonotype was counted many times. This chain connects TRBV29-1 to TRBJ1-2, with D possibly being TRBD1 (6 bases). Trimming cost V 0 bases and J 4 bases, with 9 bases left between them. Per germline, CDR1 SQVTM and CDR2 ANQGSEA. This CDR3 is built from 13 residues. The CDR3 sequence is CSVEDRDTYGYTF. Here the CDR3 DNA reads TGCAGCGTTGAAGACCGGGACACCTATGGCTACACCTTC.

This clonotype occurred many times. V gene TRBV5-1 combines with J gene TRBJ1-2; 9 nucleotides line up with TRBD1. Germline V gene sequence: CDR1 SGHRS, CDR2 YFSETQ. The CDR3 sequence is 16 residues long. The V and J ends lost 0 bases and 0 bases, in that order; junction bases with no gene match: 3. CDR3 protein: CASSLAGTGTNYGYTF. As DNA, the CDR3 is TGCGCCAGCAGCTTGGCCGGGACAGGGACTAACTATGGCTACACCTTC.